This T cell receptor beta chain came from a study of CD4 T cells in relation to SARS-CoV-2 and coronaviruses listed by TCRdb under 2021. In terms of the full investigation: In the ViraFEST assay, PBMCs were cultured with antigen for approximately 9 days, after which TCR beta CDR3s were sequenced to identify clonal expansions specific to the antigen. At the level of individual TCR clonotypes, the study measured memory CD4+ T cell crossreactivity between SARS-CoV-2 spike protein and common cold coronavirus spike proteins. Across all 12 patients in the full convalescent cohort, ages ranged from 21 to 72 years, with a median of 38. Shared crossreactive spike epitopes were mapped to their HLA restriction using patient-derived lymphoblastoid cell lines. A different, Illumina-based TCR-beta assay was used to sequence expansion assays from other donors in the study. Samples from three pre-COVID donors and the naive versus memory experiments were sequenced with the Adaptive Biotechnologies TCR-sequencing kit; other data were Illumina-based. Of the 12 convalescent patients, 8 were male and 4 were female, and two of the subjects were Hispanic. Beyond this particular receptor, the publication reports: In about two thirds of donors, memory CD4+ clonotypes turned up that crossrecognized SARS-CoV-2 and at least one common cold coronavirus spike. Crossreactivity analysis centred on spike protein, so crossreactivity against other viral proteins was not assessed. The study was constrained by small numbers of patients and of tested TCRs. Naive versus memory sequencing indicated the assay detects memory recall responses rather than primary responses primed during culture. No donor contributed both pre-pandemic and post-infection samples, which limited tracing the source of pre-existing responses. Compared with monoreactive clones, crossreactive clones had significantly weaker SARS-CoV-2-driven expansion, a result consistent with antigenic imprinting.

Naive and memory CD4+ T cells were separated from cryopreserved PBMCs by first enriching for CD4 and then performing EasySep naive CD4+ T cell enrichment. Sorted naive or memory CD4+ T cells (roughly 92,000) were grown at a 1:1 ratio with T cell-depleted PBMCs and CEF peptides for 10 days. Each peptide culture condition was generally run in triplicate replicate wells. Ficoll-Paque PLUS gradient centrifugation was used to isolate PBMCs from either whole blood or leukapheresis product. PBMCs were either cryopreserved at -140 degrees C or used fresh in the expansion assay. The QIAamp Micro DNA Kit was used to extract genomic DNA from the CD4+ T cells. DNA from CEF-cultured naive and memory CD4+ T cells underwent immunoSEQ TCR-beta sequencing at survey level. The original pipeline was this. Preprocessing removed nonproductive sequences and CDR3s not starting with C, not ending with F or W, or shorter than 7 amino acids. Antigen-specific clonotypes were called with the MANAFEST web app, based on expansion relative to reference and other culture wells. A clone counted as positive if significantly expanded in 2 of 3 replicate wells versus the reference culture at FDR below 0.05. For a clone to be considered positive, significant expansion relative to all other tandem wells and an odds ratio above 5 were also required. Cultured and uncultured naive and memory CD4+ repertoires were searched for CDR3s previously identified as spike- and CEF-reactive. CDR3 homology was quantified as pairwise Levenshtein distance, calculated with the stringdist R package after three terminal residues were trimmed from each end. The clones in this table, taken by TCRdb from immuneACCESS, are in-frame only. Not every clone is retained; where verified, under half of the shortfall comes from an unresolved V gene, and the cause of the rest is unknown. That table is the source of V, J and clone size, and D and trimming were worked out from the DNA. This sample lists tens of thousands of clones; 60% to 85% were detected once. Clones ranked in the top ten supply about a fifth of the sample.

For this clone: This clone's antigen is unknown. Per-nucleotide qualities are absent, and no much larger clonotype sits a single base away.

The clonotype originates from an adult with COVID-19. Sequencing was done on a sample of memory CD4+ T cells from PBMCs, cultured in vitro. Read against the paper, the sample's cell subset or site label means: memory (non-naive) CD4+ T cells.

The CDR3 reads CASSLDPPNTEAFF. The bases are TGTGCCAGCAGTCTCGATCCCCCTAACACTGAAGCTTTCTTT. The rearranged segments are TRBV6-2 or TRBV6-3 and TRBJ1-1; the D gene identity is not certain. Trimming takes 5 bases from V and 2 bases from J, and the germline ends sit 12 bases apart. The CDR3 starts with the cysteine, ends with the phenylalanine, and has 14 residues. Kept here is only the CDR3 DNA, which spans 42 bases and is read in frame from base 1. CDR1 is given as MNHEY and CDR2 as SVGEGT, both from the germline V gene.